This TCR beta chain derives from a study of T cell changes during pregnancy in multiple sclerosis. This CDR3 region has 14 residues. Trimming removed 6 bases from V and 5 bases from J; junction bases left unmatched: 6. CDR1 is MNHNS, CDR2 SASEGT, per germline. Data came from immunoSEQ multiplex PCR; TCRdb stores just in-frame clones and leaves some out. Among around 37,000 clones, 92% were seen once, and the ten largest hold approximately 26%. Sample: CD8+ T cells from peripheral blood mononuclear cells, taken before pregnancy. The J gene is TRBJ2-7, the V gene TRBV6-1, with TRBD1 matching over 11 bases. This TCR was sampled from a female donor with multiple sclerosis, enrolled in a pregnancy study. DNA of the CDR3: TGTGCCAGCAGCCGGGACAGGGGGACCCACGAGCAGTACTTC. It codes for CASSRDRGTHEQYF.